Included here is one T cell receptor (beta chain) sequence, with context. The data belong to a study of T cell changes during pregnancy in multiple sclerosis. Assay used: immunoSEQ multiplex PCR; TCRdb lists only in-frame clones, some missing. Of under 65,000 clones in the sample, 80% to 95% were seen once. Trimming cost V 6 bases and J 4 bases, with 13 bases left between them. The germline V gene encodes CDR1 SNHLY and CDR2 FYNNEI. This CDR3 spans 15 amino acids. The material was CD4+ T cells from peripheral blood mononuclear cells, obtained after pregnancy. The chain couples TRBV2 to TRBJ2-6, with TRBD1 as a possible D gene (5 bases). The sequence was obtained from a female donor in good health, enrolled as a control in a pregnancy study. The CDR3 sequence is CASRPRQSGANVLTF. The CDR3 coding sequence is TGTGCCAGCAGGCCTCGACAGTCCGGGGCCAACGTCCTGACTTTC. The entire variable domain, with the rest obtained from reference TRBV2 and TRBJ2-6, is as follows: EPEVTQTPSHQVTQMGQEVILRCVPISNHLYFYWYRQILGQKVEFLVSFYNNEISEKSEIFDDQFSVERPDGSNFTLKIRSTKLEDSAMYFCASRPRQSGANVLTFGAGSRLTVL.